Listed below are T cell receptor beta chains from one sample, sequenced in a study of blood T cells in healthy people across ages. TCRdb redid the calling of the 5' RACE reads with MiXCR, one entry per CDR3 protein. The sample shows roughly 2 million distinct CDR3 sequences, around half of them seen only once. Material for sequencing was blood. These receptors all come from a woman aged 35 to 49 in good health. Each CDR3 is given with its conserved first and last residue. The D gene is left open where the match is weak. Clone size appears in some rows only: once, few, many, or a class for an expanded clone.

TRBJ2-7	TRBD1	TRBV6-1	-	TGTGCCAGCAGTGAAGAGGCAGGGGGTACCTACGAGCAGTACTTC	CASSEEAGGTYEQYF
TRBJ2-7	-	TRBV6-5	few	TGTGCCAGCAGTTACTACCCGATTAGCTCCTACGAGCAGTACTTC	CASSYYPISSYEQYF
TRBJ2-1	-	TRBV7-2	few	TGTGCCAGCAGCTTAGCTTCCGGTAATCTAAGGAATGAGCAGTTCTTC	CASSLASGNLRNEQFF
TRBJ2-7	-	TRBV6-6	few	TGTGCCAGCAGTGACTATCGGGGGCACAATGAGCAGTACTTC	CASSDYRGHNEQYF
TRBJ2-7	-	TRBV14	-	TGTGCCAGCAGCCAGTGGGGCAGCTTTACCTACGAGCAGTACTTC	CASSQWGSFTYEQYF
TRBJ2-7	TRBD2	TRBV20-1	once	TGCAGTGCTAGAGATCCCGGGGGGGTCCACGAGCAGTACTTC	CSARDPGGVHEQYF
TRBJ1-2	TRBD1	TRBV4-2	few	TGTGCCAGCAGCCGCGACCCGGGACAGGGGGGAAAAGGCTACACCTTC	CASSRDPGQGGKGYTF
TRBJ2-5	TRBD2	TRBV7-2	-	TGTGCCAGCAGCCGCTTACTAGCGGGGGGCCTCGGGTCTTACAATGAGCAGTACTTC	CASSRLLAGGLGSYNEQYF
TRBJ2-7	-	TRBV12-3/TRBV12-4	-	TGTGCCAGCAACGATCGCGTCCCCTCCTACGAGCAGTACTTC	CASNDRVPSYEQYF
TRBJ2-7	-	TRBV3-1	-	TGTGCCAGTCCTCGACAGAGAGTCTACGAGCAGTACTTC	CASPRQRVYEQYF
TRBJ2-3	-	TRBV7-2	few	TGTGCCAGCAGCTCCCGGGTCGGCACAGATACGCAGTATTTT	CASSSRVGTDTQYF
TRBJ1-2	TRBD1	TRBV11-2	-	TGTGCCAGCAGCTTCGCGGGACAGGGGGGTACTAACTATGGCTACACCTTC	CASSFAGQGGTNYGYTF
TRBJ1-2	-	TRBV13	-	TGTGCCAGCAGCCCTTCACGGGATAGCACTAACTATGGCTACACCTTC	CASSPSRDSTNYGYTF
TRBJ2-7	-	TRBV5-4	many	TGCGCCAGCAGCTTTAGAGGATCCTACGAGCAGTACTTC	CASSFRGSYEQYF
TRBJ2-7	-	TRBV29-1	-	TGCAGCGTTAGGCTTCTGAGGCCTTTTCCCGAGCAGTACTTC	CSVRLLRPFPEQYF
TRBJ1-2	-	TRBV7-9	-	TGTGCCAGCAGCTTGAGGTCCGTAGAATCTGGCTACACCTTC	CASSLRSVESGYTF
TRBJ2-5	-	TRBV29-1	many	TGCAGCGTTGAAGGGTCCAGGGTCCAAGAGACCCAGTACTTC	CSVEGSRVQETQYF
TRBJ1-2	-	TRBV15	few	TGTGCCACCAGCAGCCCTTCTAACAGCCTTAACTATGGCTACACCTTC	CATSSPSNSLNYGYTF
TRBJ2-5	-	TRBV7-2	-	TGTGCCAGCAGCTTCTCAGGGGTCACTAACAATGAGCAGTACTTC	CASSFSGVTNNEQYF
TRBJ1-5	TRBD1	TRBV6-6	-	TGTGCCAGCAACGCGGACAGGGGGGATCAGCCCCAGCATTTT	CASNADRGDQPQHF
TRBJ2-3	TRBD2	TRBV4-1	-	TGCGCCAGCAGCCAAGTGGTCGGGGGGGGCACAGATACGCAGTATTTT	CASSQVVGGGTDTQYF
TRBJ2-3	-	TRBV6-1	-	TGTGCCAGGAGGCCGGGACCGCCCTACACAGATACGCAGTATTTT	CARRPGPPYTDTQYF
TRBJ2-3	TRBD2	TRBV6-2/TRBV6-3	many	TGTGCCAGCAGCAGCGGGGGAGGTACGCAGTATTTT	CASSSGGGTQYF
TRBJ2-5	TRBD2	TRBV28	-	TGTGCCAGCATTAGCGGGGGCCAAGAGACCCAGTACTTC	CASISGGQETQYF
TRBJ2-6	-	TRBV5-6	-	TGTGCCAGCAGCTTGGTCAGGGCCGGCTCTGGGGCCAACGTCCTGACTTTC	CASSLVRAGSGANVLTF
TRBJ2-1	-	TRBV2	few	TGTGCCAGCTTCGTGGAGTCGCGGCAGTACAATGAGCAGTTCTTC	CASFVESRQYNEQFF
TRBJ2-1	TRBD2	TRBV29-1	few	TGCAGCGAGGGGGCTAGCGGGGGGGCCTCCTACAATGAGCAGTTCTTC	CSEGASGGASYNEQFF
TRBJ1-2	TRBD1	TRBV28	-	TGTGCCAGCAGGGCAGGGGGCCTCATCTATGGCTACACCTTC	CASRAGGLIYGYTF
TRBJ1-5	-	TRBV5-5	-	TGTGCCAGCAGCTCAGATGGGGCCTGGCCCCAGCATTTT	CASSSDGAWPQHF
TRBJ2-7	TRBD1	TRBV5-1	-	TGCGCCAGCAGCTCCGGGACAGGGGGTAGAAATGAGCAGTACTTC	CASSSGTGGRNEQYF
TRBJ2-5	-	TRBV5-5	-	TGTGCCCGCAGCTTGGGCCCCACCCAGACCCAGTACTTC	CARSLGPTQTQYF
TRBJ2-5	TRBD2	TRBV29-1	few	TGCAGCGTGGTAGGACTAGCGGTAGAGACCCAGTACTTC	CSVVGLAVETQYF
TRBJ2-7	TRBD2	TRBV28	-	TGTGCCAGCAGCCCCCGGGGGGGTTGGGGCTACGAGCAGTACTTC	CASSPRGGWGYEQYF
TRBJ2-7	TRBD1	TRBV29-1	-	TGCAGCGTCGCCCAGGGGGTTAATGAGCAGTACTTC	CSVAQGVNEQYF
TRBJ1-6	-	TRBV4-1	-	TGCGCCAGCACTCTCAAGGGGGGCTATAATTCACCCCTCCACTTT	CASTLKGGYNSPLHF
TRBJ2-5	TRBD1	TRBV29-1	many	TGCAGCGCAGGGGGCGAAGAGACCCAGTACTTC	CSAGGEETQYF
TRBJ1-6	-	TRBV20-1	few	TGCAGTGCTAGAGGGACGGTTTATAATTCACCCCTCCACTTT	CSARGTVYNSPLHF
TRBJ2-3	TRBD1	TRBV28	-	TGTGCCAGCAGACGGGACAGGGGGTATCTAAGCACAGATACGCAGTATTTT	CASRRDRGYLSTDTQYF
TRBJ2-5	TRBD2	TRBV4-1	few	TGCGCCAGCAGCGATCTAGCGGGGGGTATAGGAAAGGAGACCCAGTACTTC	CASSDLAGGIGKETQYF
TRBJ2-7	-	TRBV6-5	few	TGTGCCAGCAGTTACTTCCAGGGGTCCTACGAGCAGTACTTC	CASSYFQGSYEQYF
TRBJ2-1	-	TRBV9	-	TGTGCCAGCGGACCGCGCAATGAGCAGTTCTTC	CASGPRNEQFF
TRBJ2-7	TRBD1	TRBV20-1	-	TGCAGTGCTGAAGGGACAGGGGGTTCAGGGGAGCAGTACTTC	CSAEGTGGSGEQYF
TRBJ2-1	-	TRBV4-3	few	TGCGCCAGCAGCCAAGGACAGGACCCCTCTAATGAGCAGTTCTTC	CASSQGQDPSNEQFF
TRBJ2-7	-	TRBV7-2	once	TGTGCCAGCAGCTTCATGGGGGACCCGAGCTCCTACGAGCGGTACTTC	CASSFMGDPSSYERYF
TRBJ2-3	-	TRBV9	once	TGTGCCAGCAGCGCGGGGGCAGATACGCAGTATTTC	CASSAGADTQYF
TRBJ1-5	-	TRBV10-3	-	TGTGCCATCAGTGAGTCGAAGGCGGGGGTCGAGGGTGGGCAGCCCCAGCATTTT	CAISESKAGVEGGQPQHF
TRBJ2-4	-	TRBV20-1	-	TGCAGTGCTAGGGGGGCTTGGGCCAAAAACATTCAGTACTTC	CSARGAWAKNIQYF
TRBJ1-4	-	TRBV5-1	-	TGCGCCAGCAGCCCCGGACAGAGCCTTAATGAAAAACTGTTTTTT	CASSPGQSLNEKLFF
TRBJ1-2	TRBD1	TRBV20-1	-	TGCAGTTACCATGTGGGGCAGGGGGCTCATGGCTACACCTTC	CSYHVGQGAHGYTF
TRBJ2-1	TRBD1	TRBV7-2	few	TGTGCCAGCAGCTTAGCGTTTCGGACAGGGATAAACAATGAGCAGTTCTTC	CASSLAFRTGINNEQFF
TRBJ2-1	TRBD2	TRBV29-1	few	TGCAGCGTTGAGCCCTTCCGGGGGGGCCGGGTCAATGAGCAGTTCTTC	CSVEPFRGGRVNEQFF
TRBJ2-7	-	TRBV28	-	TGTGCCAGCAAGGGCAGGGAGCCATACGAGCAGTACTTC	CASKGREPYEQYF
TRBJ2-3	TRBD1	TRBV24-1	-	TGTGCCACCAGTGATTCGCGACAGGGGCTAGATACGCAGTATTTT	CATSDSRQGLDTQYF
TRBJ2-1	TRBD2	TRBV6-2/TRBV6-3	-	TGTGCCAGCAGTTCCAAGCGGGGCTCCTACAATGAGCAGTTCTTC	CASSSKRGSYNEQFF
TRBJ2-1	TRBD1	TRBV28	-	TGTGCCAGCAGTCTGACAGGGGCGGGAATTGATGAGCAGTTCTTC	CASSLTGAGIDEQFF
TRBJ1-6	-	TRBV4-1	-	TGCGCCAGCAGCCAAGGTCTACTCCTCTATAATTCACCCCTCCACTTT	CASSQGLLLYNSPLHF
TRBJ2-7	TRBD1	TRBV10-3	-	TGTGCCATCAGGAGGGGACAGGGATACTACGAGCAGTACTTC	CAIRRGQGYYEQYF